The 26 T cell receptor beta chains below were found in one sample sequenced in a study of blood T cells in healthy people across ages (dated by TCRdb to the mid-2010s). The library was produced with 5' RACE. This sample was sequenced with an Illumina HiSeq 2500. A second 7 to 11 cycle PCR used a sample-barcoded 5' primer and a J-beta primer mix. TCRdb handled the public reads itself, with Q25 trimming in fastp and clone calling in MiXCR, and kept productive beta chains. A single entry per CDR3 protein holds the most common genes and DNA from its merged rows. The sample contains about a million distinct CDR3 sequences, roughly two fifths of them found a single time. About 12% of the sample lies in the top ten. The sample taken for sequencing was blood. The receptors here all came from a man between 18 and 29 years old in good health.

The chain is built from TRBV5-6 and TRBJ1-5; D gene uncertain. This CDR3 contains 13 residues. Germline V lookup: CDR1 SGHDT, CDR2 YYEEEE. The germline V and J ends were trimmed by 0 bases and 7 bases, with 8 bases remaining between them. The CDR3 spells CASSLAQAQPQHF. CDR3 in DNA: TGTGCCAGCAGCTTGGCCCAGGCGCAGCCCCAGCATTTT.

The chain employs TRBV6-1 and TRBJ2-7; TRBD1 matches 10 bases. Trimming took 4 bases from V and 7 from J; bases not matched to a gene: 13. Germline assignment: CDR1 MNHNS and CDR2 SASEGT. This CDR3 is 16 amino acids long. This CDR3 is CASSGSRDRGYNEQYF. For the CDR3, the DNA is TGTGCCAGCAGTGGAAGCCGGGACAGGGGATACAATGAGCAGTACTTC.

This clonotype appeared a few times. The chain carries TRBV10-3 and TRBJ2-1, with 10 bases that match TRBD2. This CDR3 spans 14 amino acids. Per germline, CDR1 ENHRY and CDR2 SYGVKD. The V and J ends lost 10 bases and 4 bases, in that order; junction bases with no gene match: 7. The CDR3 nucleotides are TGTGCCACCCAATCTAGCGGGGGATACAATGAGCAGTTCTTC. Amino acids: CATQSSGGYNEQFF.

This clonotype has just one count. The CDR3 DNA reads as TGCGCCAGCAGCTTGTCGGTTACGTCAGCAACTAATGAAAAACTGTTTTTT. Translated, it gives CASSLSVTSATNEKLFF. The J gene is TRBJ1-4, the V gene TRBV5-1; D gene uncertain. This CDR3 spans 17 amino acids. Trimming cost V 1 base and J 0 bases, with 13 bases left between them. CDR1 and CDR2 (germline): SGHRS, YFSETQ.

This clonotype has more than one count but fewer than ten. This chain links TRBV4-3 with TRBJ2-3; no reliable D call. Trimming pared 3 bases from V and 1 base from J, leaving 29 bases between. CDR3 size: 21 residues. Germline assignment: CDR1 LGHNA and CDR2 YSLEER. CDR3 bases: TGCGCCAGCAGCCATAATTCCCCTGGTCGGAGCCGTCTCCCGGGCACAGATACGCAGTATTTT. It translates to CASSHNSPGRSRLPGTDTQYF.

The sample holds a few counts of this clonotype. The chain has TRBV20-1 and TRBJ1-2, with D unclear. From germline, CDR1 is DFQATT and CDR2 SNEGSKA (reference sequence). The CDR3 consists of 15 residues. Trimming removed 0 bases from V and 6 bases from J, with 17 bases in between. The CDR3: CSARDPQEEGDGYTF. DNA for the CDR3: TGCAGTGCTAGAGATCCGCAGGAGGAAGGAGATGGCTACACCTTC.

The J gene is TRBJ2-2, the V gene TRBV5-1; the match to TRBD2 covers 7 bases. The CDR3 contains 15 residues. Germline trimming cut 6 bases from V and 1 base from J; bases unmatched to any gene: 6. CDR1 and CDR2 from the germline V gene are SGHRS and YFSETQ. The CDR3 DNA is TGCGCCAGCAAAGGGCTAGCGGAGAACACCGGGGAGCTGTTTTTT. This sequence encodes CASKGLAENTGELFF.

The chain employs TRBV7-9 and TRBJ2-5, with 10 bases aligning to TRBD2. The CDR3 has 15 amino acids. CDR1 is SEHNR and CDR2 is FQNEAQ in the germline V gene (reference sequence). V gave up 3 bases and J gave up 4 bases; unmatched junction bases: 5. The CDR3 nucleotides are TGTGCCAGCAGCTTCAGCGGGGGGGCTTCAGAGACCCAGTACTTC. As protein: CASSFSGGASETQYF.

As for this clonotype: One end of the junction is discordant with germline, which a read error may explain. Written as DNA, the CDR3 is TGTGCCAGCAGTCACAGGGGTAACTATGGCTGCACCTTC. Amino acid sequence: CASSHRGNYGCTF. This chain uses TRBV12-3 or TRBV12-4 with TRBJ1-2; 7 nucleotides align to TRBD1. The CDR3 runs 13 residues.

The gene calls are TRBV20-1 and TRBJ1-1; D is possibly TRBD1 (6 bases). V shed 7 bases and J shed 5 bases, with 14 bases lying between them. Germline assignment: CDR1 DFQATT and CDR2 SNEGSKA (reference sequence). This CDR3 is built from 12 residues. The CDR3 spells CSGTGSGTEAFF. The CDR3 DNA reads TGCAGTGGCACAGGGTCGGGGACTGAAGCTTTCTTT.

In its sample, this clonotype was seen a few times. The V and J genes are TRBV11-1 and TRBJ2-1; TRBD2 matches at 12 bases. Germline-derived CDR1 and CDR2 are SGHAT and FQDESV (reference sequence). The length of the CDR3 is 14 residues. With 5 bases clipped from V and 9 bases from J, the junction kept 5 bases outside the gene matches. CDR3 bases: TGTGCCAGCAGCGCTAGCGGGGGGGCAGGTGAGCAGTTCTTC. Its protein product is CASSASGGAGEQFF.

This clonotype was found a few times. The V gene is TRBV3-1, the J gene TRBJ2-1; D is unresolved. Trimming stripped 1 base from V and 7 bases from J, with 11 bases between. This CDR3 is 14 amino acids long. Per the germline V gene, CDR1 is LGHDT and CDR2 is YNNKEL (reference sequence). DNA for the CDR3: TGTGCCAGCAGCCAAGGACACACGTGGAATGAGCAGTTCTTC. Translation gives CASSQGHTWNEQFF.

The V gene is TRBV20-1, the J gene TRBJ2-5, with D perhaps being TRBD1 or TRBD2 (5 bases each). From germline, CDR1 is DFQATT and CDR2 SNEGSKA (reference sequence). Between the trimmed V and J ends, which lost 0 bases and 11 bases, there was a span of 28 bases. The CDR3 spans 17 residues. The CDR3 nucleotides are TGCAGTGCTAGAGACGAGATAGGGGTGGGGACCTACAATGAGCAGTACTTC. Encoded protein: CSARDEIGVGTYNEQYF.

The genes are TRBV5-1 and TRBJ2-5; maybe TRBD2 (5 bases). CDR1 and CDR2 from the germline V gene are SGHRS and YFSETQ. Between the trimmed V and J ends, which lost 2 bases and 3 bases, there was a span of 8 bases. This CDR3 has 13 amino acids. CDR3 loop: CASSFIGEETQYF. CDR3 coding DNA: TGCGCCAGCAGCTTTATCGGGGAAGAGACCCAGTACTTC. The entire variable domain, with the rest obtained from reference TRBV5-1 and TRBJ2-5, is as follows: KAGVTQTPRYLIKTRGQQVTLSCSPISGHRSVSWYQQTPGQGLQFLFEYFSETQRNKGNFPGRFSGRQFSNSRSEMNVSTLELGDSALYLCASSFIGEETQYFGPGTRLLVL.

The CDR3 region has the DNA TGTGCCTGGAGTGTATCAACTAGCTCGAGTGAGCAGTTCTTC. It codes for CAWSVSTSSSEQFF. This chain joins TRBV30 and TRBJ2-1, with a possible D match to TRBD2 (6 bases). CDR1 and CDR2 from the germline V gene are GTSNPN and SVGIG (reference sequence). V was pared by 0 bases and J by 9 bases, with 15 bases between. The CDR3 loop spans 14 amino acids.

This clonotype has more than one count but fewer than ten. The V gene is TRBV5-1, the J gene TRBJ2-5; 8 nucleotides line up with TRBD1. Germline V gene lookup returns CDR1 SGHRS and CDR2 YFSETQ. This CDR3 has 14 residues. V shed 4 bases and J 1 base; nucleotides not matched to a gene: 3. Here the CDR3 DNA reads TGCGCCAGCAGCAAAGGACAGGGCCAAGAGACCCAGTACTTC. Translation gives CASSKGQGQETQYF.

V is TRBV28 and J is TRBJ2-6; TRBD2 might be the D (5 bases). Germline V CDR1 and CDR2: MDHEN, SYDVKM. The length of the CDR3 is 15 residues. Trimming cost V 4 bases and J 5 bases, with 12 bases left between them. This CDR3 is CASSSTGLRANVLTF. The CDR3 nucleotides are TGTGCCAGCAGTTCAACGGGGTTACGGGCCAACGTCCTGACTTTC.

This sequence joins TRBV11-2 and TRBJ1-4, with D uncertain. The germline gives CDR1 SGHAT, CDR2 FQNNGV. V shed 7 bases and J shed 7 bases, with 10 bases lying between them. The CDR3 is made up of 12 amino acids. CDR3 sequence reads: CASKGFGEKLFF. CDR3 nucleotides: TGTGCCAGCAAGGGTTTTGGTGAAAAACTGTTTTTT.

This sequence joins TRBV12-3 or TRBV12-4 and TRBJ2-1, with D unresolved. The CDR3 spans 17 residues. Trimming took 4 bases from V and 1 from J, leaving 17 bases between them. CDR3 loop: CASSYVPGFSSYNEQFF. CDR3 in DNA: TGTGCCAGCAGTTATGTGCCGGGCTTCAGTTCCTACAATGAGCAGTTCTTC.

This chain joins TRBV6-5 and TRBJ1-4; D perhaps matches TRBD1 (6 bases). The CDR3 is 14 amino acids. Germline assignment: CDR1 MNHEY and CDR2 SVGAGI. Trimming cost V 0 bases and J 5 bases, with 7 bases left between them. The CDR3 spells CASSYSDRNEKLFF. The CDR3 coding sequence is TGTGCCAGCAGTTACTCCGACAGGAATGAAAAACTGTTTTTT.

This clonotype was seen many times. The rearrangement links TRBV28 to TRBJ2-7; weak D call: TRBD1 (5 bases). This CDR3 spans 11 amino acids. V lost 5 bases, J lost 7 bases, and 9 bases lay in between. Germline V gene lookup returns CDR1 MDHEN and CDR2 SYDVKM. CDR3 coding DNA: TGTGCCAGCAGTATAGGGGTTGAGCAGTACTTC. It encodes CASSIGVEQYF.

The V and J genes are TRBV7-2 and TRBJ1-1, with TRBD1 matching 8 bases. The CDR3 is made up of 18 amino acids. J was trimmed by 5 bases and V by 6 bases; bases with no gene match: 20. Germline V gene lookup returns CDR1 SGHTA and CDR2 FQGNSA. CDR3 sequence reads: CASSSLGGRGLRKTEAFF. CDR3 DNA: TGTGCCAGCAGTTCCCTGGGGGGCAGGGGGCTTCGGAAGACTGAAGCTTTCTTT.

This rearrangement joins TRBV12-3 or TRBV12-4 to TRBJ2-1, with D unresolved. Trimming took off 3 bases at V and 0 bases at J, with 15 bases between the two ends. The CDR3 runs to 17 residues. CDR3 sequence: CASSFESGLSSYNEQFF. The CDR3 DNA reads as TGTGCCAGCAGTTTTGAATCCGGGTTGAGCTCCTACAATGAGCAGTTCTTC.

For this clonotype: Given a much more abundant clone one base away, this may be a read error. CDR3 sequence: CASSLPYTEAFF. The CDR3 nucleotides are TGTGCCAGCAGTTTACCCTACACTGAAGCTTTCTTT. V usage is TRBV12-3 or TRBV12-4 and J usage is TRBJ1-1; D remains ambiguous. The CDR3 extends over 12 amino acids. Trimming shortened V by 2 bases and J by 3 bases, and 4 bases separated the two germline ends.

V gene TRBV6-5 combines with J gene TRBJ1-1; TRBD1 matches at 9 bases. Germline V gene lookup returns CDR1 MNHEY and CDR2 SVGAGI. The CDR3 contains 14 residues. V shed 6 bases, J shed 10 bases, and the junction held 12 bases outside the gene matches. CDR3 in DNA: TGTGCCAGCAGCTCGGGACAGGGAGGGGTAGGAGCTTTCTTT. Translating it yields CASSSGQGGVGAFF.

This clonotype was observed a few times. The genes are TRBV11-2 and TRBJ1-2, with D perhaps matching TRBD1 (6 bases). In germline, CDR1 is SGHAT, CDR2 FQNNGV. This CDR3 comprises 15 residues. Trimming stripped 0 bases from V and 6 bases from J, with 14 bases between. In DNA form, the CDR3 reads TGTGCCAGCAGCTTAGATTTTGGGGGGCGAAATGGCTACACCTTC. Translating it yields CASSLDFGGRNGYTF.